This T cell receptor beta chain was recorded in a study of T cells in tuberculosis. Germline CDR1 and CDR2: SEHNR and FQNEAQ (reference sequence). The germline V and J ends were trimmed by 4 bases and 4 bases, with 14 bases remaining between them. The CDR3 is made up of 15 amino acids. Only in-frame clones appear in the TCRdb table, and some are missing; sequencing was by immunoSEQ multiplex PCR. The sample holds approximately 59,000 clones, about 86% seen once. Cells were sorted from thawed PBMC rested overnight and stained with GMM-loaded CD1B tetramer, viability dye and anti-CD3. The CD1B tetramers carried C32 glucose monomycolate purified from Rhodococcus equi.

The sample taken for sequencing was CD1b-GMM tetramer-negative cells sorted from PBMCs. The J gene is TRBJ1-5, the V gene TRBV7-9; tentative D call: TRBD1 (6 bases). This receptor was taken from an adult woman with latent tuberculosis. The CDR3, as DNA: TGTGCCAGCAGCTCGACAGGTCTGGGAAATCAGCCCCAGCATTTT. Translating it yields CASSSTGLGNQPQHF.